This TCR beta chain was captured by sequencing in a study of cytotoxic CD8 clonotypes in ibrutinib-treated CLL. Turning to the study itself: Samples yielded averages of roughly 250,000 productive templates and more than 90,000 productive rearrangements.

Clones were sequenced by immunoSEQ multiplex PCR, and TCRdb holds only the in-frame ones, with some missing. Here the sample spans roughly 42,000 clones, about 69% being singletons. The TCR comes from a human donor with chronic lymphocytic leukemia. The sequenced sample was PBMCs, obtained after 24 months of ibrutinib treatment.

The DNA of the CDR3 is TGCGCCAGCAGCTTGGGAGGGGGGGCTGAGACCCAGTACTTC. Translated: CASSLGGGAETQYF. This chain joins TRBV5-1 and TRBJ2-5; a possible D gene is TRBD2 (7 bases). The CDR3 has 14 residues. With 0 bases removed from V and 5 bases from J, the gap between germline ends came to 11 bases. CDR1 is SGHRS and CDR2 is YFSETQ in the germline V gene. The whole variable domain, remainder taken from reference TRBV5-1 and TRBJ2-5, is KAGVTQTPRYLIKTRGQQVTLSCSPISGHRSVSWYQQTPGQGLQFLFEYFSETQRNKGNFPGRFSGRQFSNSRSEMNVSTLELGDSALYLCASSLGGGAETQYFGPGTRLLVL.